The next 21 T cell receptor beta chains were all read from a single sample in a study of metastatic and nonmetastatic thyroid tumors (dated by TCRdb to about 2020). No treatment had been received by any patient before thyroid surgery. Receptors were amplified or captured by PCR. The sample was run on an Illumina HiSeq 4000. TCRdb's own reprocessing of the public reads used fastp at Q25 and MiXCR and kept productive beta chains. The sample table shows about 21,000 clones, and roughly a quarter are seen once. Approximately 20% of the sample is in the top ten clones. Sequences were obtained from blood. Source of these receptors: a female donor with papillary thyroid cancer or a benign thyroid nodule (not recorded which). Some clones in this sample may be carry-over from other donors' samples.

This clone occurred many times. As DNA, the CDR3 is TGTGCCAGCAGTCATCATCCCCCACTACAGGGCGCCTACGAGCAGTACTTC. Its protein product is CASSHHPPLQGAYEQYF. V gene TRBV28 combines with J gene TRBJ2-7; D is possibly TRBD1 (6 bases). The germline V gene has CDR1 MDHEN and CDR2 SYDVKM. This CDR3 is 17 amino acids long. V was trimmed by 5 bases and J by 2 bases, leaving 22 bases between them.

V is TRBV11-2 and J is TRBJ2-1; 10 nucleotides agree with TRBD2. CDR3 size: 16 residues. CDR1 is SGHAT, CDR2 FQNNGV, per germline. Trimming at V came to 5 bases and at J to 1 base, leaving 5 bases not matched to a gene. The CDR3 sequence is CASSRWTSGSYNEQFF. The CDR3 nucleotides read TGTGCCAGCAGCCGATGGACTAGCGGTTCCTACAATGAGCAGTTCTTC.

This chain connects TRBV4-1 to TRBJ2-7; D might be TRBD1 (5 bases). The CDR3 has 14 residues. Per the germline V gene, CDR1 is MGHRA and CDR2 is YSYEKL. The V end lost 0 bases, the J end lost 6 bases, and 12 bases lay between the germline ends. CDR3 region: CASSQDLGPAEQYF. CDR3 DNA: TGCGCCAGCAGCCAAGATCTGGGGCCGGCCGAGCAGTACTTC.

The chain combines TRBV19 with TRBJ2-1; D possibly matches TRBD1 or TRBD2 (5 bases each). The ends were cut back, 0 bases at V and 6 bases at J, with 12 bases in the middle. The CDR3 extends over 15 amino acids. The V gene's germline CDR1 is LNHDA and CDR2 SQIVND (reference sequence). CDR3 in amino acids: CASSIEGTTSNEQFF. CDR3 nucleotide sequence: TGTGCCAGTAGTATAGAGGGGACCACCAGCAATGAGCAGTTCTTC.

This clone was seen once. The gene calls are TRBV7-3 and TRBJ2-7; D uncertain. This CDR3 is built from 14 residues. The germline V gene encodes CDR1 SGHTA and CDR2 FQGTGA. V lost 2 bases and J lost 5, with 13 bases in between. CDR3 region: CASSLYMSPDEQYF. CDR3 nucleotides: TGTGCCAGCAGCTTATATATGAGCCCCGACGAGCAGTACTTC.

This clone is classed as medium-sized (0.01 to 0.1%). The rearrangement uses TRBV6-1 and TRBJ2-1, with TRBD1 as a possible D gene (7 bases). The CDR3 runs to 15 residues. The germline V gene encodes CDR1 MNHNS and CDR2 SASEGT. V lost 7 bases to trimming and J lost 10 bases, with 23 bases between them. CDR3 amino acids: CASTAKEGAGVEQFF. As DNA, the CDR3 is TGTGCCAGCACCGCAAAGGAGGGGGCCGGGGTCGAGCAGTTCTTC.

The chain is built from TRBV11-2 and TRBJ1-6; D remains unclear. Germline assignment: CDR1 SGHAT and CDR2 FQNNGV. CDR3 size: 16 residues. The V gene lost 5 bases and the J gene lost 10 bases, with 21 bases spanning the gap. CDR3 bases: TGTGCCAGCAGCCCCTACCGTGACATTCCGGGGTCACCCCTCCACTTT. Residues: CASSPYRDIPGSPLHF.

The chain joins TRBV5-1 to TRBJ1-2; tentatively, D is TRBD1 (5 bases). V was cut by 4 bases and J by 8 bases, with 21 bases left in between. This CDR3 spans 15 amino acids. The V gene's germline CDR1 is SGHRS and CDR2 YFSETQ. The CDR3 sequence: CASSGTGGRYVGYTF. The CDR3 bases are TGCGCCAGCAGCGGGACGGGAGGCCGGTATGTCGGCTACACCTTC.

In nucleotides, the CDR3 is TGTGCTAGTGGTTTGGGCAATACAGGGGAGTATGAGCAGTTCTTC. Its protein is CASGLGNTGEYEQFF. This chain joins TRBV12-5 and TRBJ2-1; 7 nucleotides align to TRBD1. Trimming took 1 base from V and 8 from J; bases not matched to a gene: 8. The germline CDR1 and CDR2 sequences are LGHNT and FRNRAP. CDR3 size: 15 residues.

Many counts were recorded for this clone. The chain has TRBV5-6 and TRBJ2-2, with 8 bases matching TRBD1. The J segment lost 5 bases and the V segment lost 0 bases, leaving 6 bases of the junction unmatched. The CDR3 runs to 16 residues. Per the germline V gene, CDR1 is SGHDT and CDR2 is YYEEEE. CDR3 coding DNA: TGTGCCAGCAGCTTGGAATTTCGACAGGGGACCGGGGAGCTGTTTTTT. As protein: CASSLEFRQGTGELFF.

This clone is classed as medium-sized. J is TRBJ1-2 and V is TRBV19, with TRBD1 identical over 7 bases. CDR1 and CDR2 from the germline V gene are LNHDA and SQIVND (reference sequence). This CDR3 comprises 15 residues. The junction had 6 bases not matched to a gene; V was cut back by 3 bases and J by 2 bases. In nucleotides, the CDR3 is TGTGCCAGTAGTATGAGGGGGCAGGGCAACTATGGCTACACCTTC. Translated, it gives CASSMRGQGNYGYTF.

The rearrangement joins TRBV5-1 to TRBJ2-5, with a tentative D call TRBD1 (5 bases). This CDR3 has 15 amino acids. The V end was cut by 2 bases, the J end by 1 base, with 12 bases between. Per germline, CDR1 SGHRS and CDR2 YFSETQ. CDR3: CASSLSSGPQETQYF. CDR3 DNA sequence: TGCGCCAGCAGCTTATCGTCAGGGCCCCAAGAGACCCAGTACTTC.

This clone was observed at least ten times. The chain uses TRBV5-6 and TRBJ2-1; 12 bases fit TRBD2. This CDR3 comprises 15 residues. Germline loops: CDR1 SGHDT, CDR2 YYEEEE. The trim removed 4 bases at V and 10 bases at J, leaving 9 bases unmatched. DNA for the CDR3: TGTGCCAGCAGCCCTGAACTAGCGGGAGGACTCGAGCAGTTCTTC. Its translation: CASSPELAGGLEQFF.

The rearrangement joins TRBV28 to TRBJ2-7, with TRBD2 matching 8 bases. Per germline, CDR1 MDHEN and CDR2 SYDVKM. V shed 5 bases and J 10 bases; nucleotides not matched to a gene: 25. CDR3 length: 18 residues. The chain's CDR3 is CASSPPGREVSRYYDQYF. In DNA, the CDR3 is TGTGCCAGCAGTCCCCCGGGGCGGGAGGTCTCCAGGTACTATGATCAGTACTTC.

By share of the sample, this clone is medium-sized. The V call is TRBV19, the J call TRBJ2-1, with TRBD1 identical over 12 bases. The trim removed 6 bases at V and 6 bases at J, leaving 12 bases unmatched. This CDR3 spans 17 amino acids. Germline loops: CDR1 LNHDA, CDR2 SQIVND (reference sequence). CDR3 protein: CASRLRPGQGALNEQFF. The CDR3 nucleotides are TGTGCCAGTAGGCTACGTCCGGGACAGGGGGCGCTCAATGAGCAGTTCTTC.

This clone has ten or more counts. The chain combines TRBV18 with TRBJ1-1; 9 positions match TRBD1. The CDR3 has 15 residues. The germline V gene has CDR1 KGHSH and CDR2 LQKENI. V lost 3 bases, J lost 2 bases, and 4 bases stayed unmatched. The CDR3 nucleotides read TGTGCCAGCTCACCTTTGGACAGGGGAAACACTGAAGCTTTCTTT. It specifies CASSPLDRGNTEAFF.

This clone was seen many times. The gene calls are TRBV5-8 and TRBJ2-2, with D perhaps assigned TRBD1 or TRBD2 (5 bases each). V gave up 7 bases and J gave up 5 bases, with 15 bases separating them. The CDR3 is 14 amino acids. Germline CDR1 reads SGHTS; CDR2 reads YDEGEE. CDR3 amino acids: CASQGGSWTGELFF. CDR3 DNA sequence: TGTGCCAGCCAGGGTGGGAGTTGGACCGGGGAGCTGTTTTTT.

Ten or more counts support this clone. This chain connects TRBV5-5 to TRBJ1-6, with a possible D match to TRBD1 (5 bases). V shed 0 bases and J shed 5 bases, with 9 bases lying between them. This CDR3 region has 15 residues. Germline CDR1 SGHKS, CDR2 YYEKEE (reference sequence). The CDR3 sequence is CASSLGQTDNSPLHF. CDR3 nucleotide sequence: TGTGCCAGCAGCTTGGGACAGACTGATAATTCACCCCTCCACTTT.

This clone came up many times. V usage is TRBV27 and J usage is TRBJ1-4; no firm D call. Trimming shortened V by 0 bases and J by 10 bases, and 9 bases separated the two germline ends. Germline CDR1 reads MNHEY; CDR2 reads SMNVEV (reference sequence). This CDR3 is 13 amino acids long. CDR3 region: CASSLSPGGKLFF. CDR3 DNA sequence: TGTGCCAGCAGTTTATCTCCGGGCGGAAAACTGTTTTTT.

This clone was seen a few times. At one end the junction does not follow the germline gene, possibly because of a read error. V is TRBV12-5 and J is TRBJ2-7; D is perhaps TRBD2 (6 bases). This CDR3 has 8 amino acids. CDR1 LGHNT and CDR2 FRNRAP come from the germline V gene. In nucleotides, the CDR3 is TGTGCTAGTGGTCGGGAGCACTTC. It is translated as CASGREHF. Full variable domain (rest looked up from reference TRBV12-5 and TRBJ2-7): DARVTQTPRHKVTEMGQEVTMRCQPILGHNTVFWYRQTMMQGLELLAYFRNRAPLDDSGMPKDRFSAEMPDATLATLKIQPSEPRDSAVYFCASGREHFGPGTRLTVT.

This clone was seen at least ten times. This chain uses TRBV29-1 with TRBJ2-2, with D perhaps matching TRBD1 (5 bases). Trimming shortened V by 6 bases and J by 6 bases, and 20 bases separated the two germline ends. The CDR3 has 15 amino acids. Germline CDR1 SQVTM, CDR2 ANQGSEA. The CDR3 DNA reads TGCAGCGTCCGGACACATAAAGTTGAATCCGGGGAGCTGTTTTTT. As protein: CSVRTHKVESGELFF.